This T cell receptor (beta chain) was identified during a study of blood T cells in healthy people across ages. The CDR3 has 14 amino acids. The ends lost 8 bases at V and 3 bases at J; junction bases unmatched: 7. The germline CDR1 and CDR2 sequences are SNHLY and FYNNEI. The donors, aged roughly 6 to 95, were healthy Caucasians from Russia. General study findings and limits: The fall in TCR beta diversity per million T cells was roughly linear with age. Strong correlation was found linking TCR beta diversity to naive T cell percentage.

PCR was performed a second time for about 7 to 12 cycles using a sample-barcoded 5' primer and a J-beta primer mix. TCRdb re-called the 5' RACE reads with MiXCR, one entry per CDR3 protein. The table includes about 640,000 distinct CDR3 sequences, around 31% detected once. This clonotype was seen many times. What it binds is not known. This clonotype was sampled from a woman aged 80 or over in good health. V is TRBV2 and J is TRBJ2-1, with 7 positions matching TRBD1. The sequenced material came from blood. CDR3: CASVGQPLYNEQFF. The CDR3 nucleotides read TGTGCCAGCGTGGGACAGCCTCTCTACAATGAGCAGTTCTTC.